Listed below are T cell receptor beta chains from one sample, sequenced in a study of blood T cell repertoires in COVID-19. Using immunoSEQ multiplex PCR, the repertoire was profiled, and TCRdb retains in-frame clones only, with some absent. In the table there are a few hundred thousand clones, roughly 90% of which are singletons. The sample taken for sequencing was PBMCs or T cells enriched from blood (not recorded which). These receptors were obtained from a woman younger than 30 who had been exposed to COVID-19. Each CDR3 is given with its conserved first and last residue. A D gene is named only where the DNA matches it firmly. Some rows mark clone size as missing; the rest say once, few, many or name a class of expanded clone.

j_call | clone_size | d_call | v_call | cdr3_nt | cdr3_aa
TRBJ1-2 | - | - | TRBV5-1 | TGCGCCAGCAGCTCCTCGGTCAGGGGTGACTATGGCTACACCTTC | CASSSSVRGDYGYTF
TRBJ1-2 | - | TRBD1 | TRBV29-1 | TGCAGCGTTGGAGGACAGGGGGATGGCTACACCTTC | CSVGGQGDGYTF
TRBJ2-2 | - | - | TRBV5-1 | TGCGCCAGCACCGTACAGGGCACCGGGGAGCTGTTTTTT | CASTVQGTGELFF
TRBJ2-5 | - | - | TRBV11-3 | TGTACCAGCAGCTTAGACCAGGGGGAGACCCAGTACTTC | CTSSLDQGETQYF
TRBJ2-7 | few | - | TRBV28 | TGTGCCAGCAGCTACTACGAGCAGTACTTC | CASSYYEQYF
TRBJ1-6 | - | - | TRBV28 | TGTGCCAGCAGTTTGTCCGGGTTTAATTCACCCCTCCACTTT | CASSLSGFNSPLHF
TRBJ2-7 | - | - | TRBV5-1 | TGCGCCAGCAGCTCGACCTCCTCAGCGTCCTACGAGCAGTACTTC | CASSSTSSASYEQYF
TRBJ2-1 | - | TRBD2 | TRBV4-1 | TGCGCCAGCAGCCATGCGGGGGGCAACAATGAGCAGTTCTTC | CASSHAGGNNEQFF
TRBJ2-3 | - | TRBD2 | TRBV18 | TGTGCCAGCTCATCGGGGCAGGCTAGCGGAGTCACAGATACGCAGTATTTT | CASSSGQASGVTDTQYF
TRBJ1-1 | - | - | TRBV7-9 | TGTGCCAGCAGCTCCACCCTTCCGACAACCCCGCTCAAGAACACTGAAGCTTTCTTT | CASSSTLPTTPLKNTEAFF
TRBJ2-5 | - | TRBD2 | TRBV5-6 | TGTGCCAGCAGCTTGGACTCTAGCGGGGGCCAAGAGACCCAGTACTTC | CASSLDSSGGQETQYF
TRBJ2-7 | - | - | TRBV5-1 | TGCGCCAGTACCTCATCCCCAGGGTCTTCTGAGCAGTACTTC | CASTSSPGSSEQYF
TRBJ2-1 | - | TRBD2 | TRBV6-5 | TGTGCCAGCAGTTACCGGGCTAGCGGGAGGACTGCGGAGCAGTTCTTC | CASSYRASGRTAEQFF
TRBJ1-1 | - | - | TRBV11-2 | TGTGCCAGCAGAAAACTCCCCACAGGATACACTGAAGCTTTCTTT | CASRKLPTGYTEAFF
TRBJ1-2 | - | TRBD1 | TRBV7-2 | TGTGCCAGCAGCTTAGTGCAGGGGGCATCCATTCCTGGCTACACCTTC | CASSLVQGASIPGYTF
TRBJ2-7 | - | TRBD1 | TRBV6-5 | TGTGCCAGCAGTACGGTTCAGGGGGCCGCCTACGAGCAGTACTTC | CASSTVQGAAYEQYF
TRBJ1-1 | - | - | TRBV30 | TGTGCCTGGAGATTTTCCCCTGGAGGGAGGATTATGAACACTGAAGCTTTCTTT | CAWRFSPGGRIMNTEAFF
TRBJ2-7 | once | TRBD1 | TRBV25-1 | TGTGCCAGCAGTGAAAAGGGGGCCGGCTACGAGCAGTACTTC | CASSEKGAGYEQYF
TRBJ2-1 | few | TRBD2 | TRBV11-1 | TGTGCCAGCAGCCCAGATCTAGCGGGAGCGAGGGAGCAGTTCTTC | CASSPDLAGAREQFF
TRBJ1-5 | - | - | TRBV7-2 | TGTGCCAGCAGCTTTACCGGGGGGATCGATCAGCCCCAGCATTTT | CASSFTGGIDQPQHF
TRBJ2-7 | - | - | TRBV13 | TGTGCCAGCAGCTTGACAGGAGCCTACGAGCAGTACTTC | CASSLTGAYEQYF
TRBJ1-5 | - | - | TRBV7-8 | TGTGCCAGCAGCTTAGGATTGTTCAGGGATCAGCCCCAGCATTTT | CASSLGLFRDQPQHF
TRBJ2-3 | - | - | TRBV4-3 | TGCGCCAGCAGCCAAAGCCCCTCCGGACAGCGCACAGATACGCAGTATTTT | CASSQSPSGQRTDTQYF
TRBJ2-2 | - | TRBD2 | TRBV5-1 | TGCGCCAGCAGTATAGCGGGGGGCACCGGGGAGCTGTTTTTT | CASSIAGGTGELFF
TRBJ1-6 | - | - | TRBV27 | TGTGCCAGCAGTCTAAGCTCCTATAATTCACCCCTCCACTTT | CASSLSSYNSPLHF
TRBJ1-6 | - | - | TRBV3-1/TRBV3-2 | TGTGCCAGCAGCCACGACAGTATCAATTCACCCCTCCACTTT | CASSHDSINSPLHF
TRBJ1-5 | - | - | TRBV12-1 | TGTGCCAGCAGCTTTGGTGGATCAACGCCAGGGTTTAGGGCACCCATGAGCAATCAGCCCCAGCATTTT | CASSFGGSTPGFRAPMSNQPQHF
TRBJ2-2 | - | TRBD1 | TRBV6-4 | TGTGCCAGCAGTGACTCAGGGACAGGGGTCACCGGGGAGCTGTTTTTT | CASSDSGTGVTGELFF
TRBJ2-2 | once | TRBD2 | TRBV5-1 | TGCGCCAGCAGCTTGGCCGGGACTACGGGGGCCGGGGAGCTGTTTTTT | CASSLAGTTGAGELFF
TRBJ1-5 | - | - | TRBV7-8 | TGTGCCAGCAGCTCTGGGACGGTTACAGGGCAGCCCCAGCATTTT | CASSSGTVTGQPQHF
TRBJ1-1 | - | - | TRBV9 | TGTGCCAGCAGCGTAGGGGGAGGGCAAACTGAAGCTTTCTTT | CASSVGGGQTEAFF
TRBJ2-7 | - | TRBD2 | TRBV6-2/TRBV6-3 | TGTGCCAGCAGTTACGCCAGCGGGAGCCCGTTTGCCTACGAGCAGTACTTC | CASSYASGSPFAYEQYF
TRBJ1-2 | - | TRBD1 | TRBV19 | TGTGCCAACGACAGGGGTTGGAACTATGGCTACACCTTC | CANDRGWNYGYTF
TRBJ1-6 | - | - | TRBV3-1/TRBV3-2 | TGTGCCAGCAGCCTCCGACAGAGCTATAATTCACCCCTCCACTTT | CASSLRQSYNSPLHF
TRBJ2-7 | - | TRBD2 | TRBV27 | TGTGCCACTCGGACCGGGACTACGGAGTACTTC | CATRTGTTEYF
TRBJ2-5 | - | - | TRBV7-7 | TGTGCCAGCAGCTCTCAACAGGGGGAGGGAGAGACCCAGTACTTC | CASSSQQGEGETQYF
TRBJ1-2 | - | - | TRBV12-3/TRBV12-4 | TGTGCCAGCACCGTCAGGGGCCCCGCCGGCTACACCTTC | CASTVRGPAGYTF
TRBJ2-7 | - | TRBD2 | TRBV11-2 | TGTGCCAGCAGCTCCGGGACTAGCGGGATCTACGAGCAGTACTTC | CASSSGTSGIYEQYF
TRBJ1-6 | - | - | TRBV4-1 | TGCGCCAGCAGCCGTATAGGACAGCAGCGGGGTTCACCCCTCCACTTT | CASSRIGQQRGSPLHF